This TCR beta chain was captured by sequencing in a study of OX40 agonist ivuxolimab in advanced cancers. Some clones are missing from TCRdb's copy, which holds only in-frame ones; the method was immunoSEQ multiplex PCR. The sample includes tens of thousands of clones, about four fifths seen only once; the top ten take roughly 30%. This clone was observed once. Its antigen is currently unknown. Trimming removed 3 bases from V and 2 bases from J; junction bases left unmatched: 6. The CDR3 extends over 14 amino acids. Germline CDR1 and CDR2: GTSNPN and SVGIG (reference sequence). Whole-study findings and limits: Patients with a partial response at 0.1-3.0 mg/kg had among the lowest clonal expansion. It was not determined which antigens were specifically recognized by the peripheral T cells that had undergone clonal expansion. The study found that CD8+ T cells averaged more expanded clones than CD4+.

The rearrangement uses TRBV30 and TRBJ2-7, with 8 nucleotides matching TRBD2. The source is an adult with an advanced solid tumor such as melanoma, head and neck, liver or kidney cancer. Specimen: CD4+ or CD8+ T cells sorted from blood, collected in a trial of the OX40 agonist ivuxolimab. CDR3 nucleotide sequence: TGTGCCTGGAGGGAGCGGGAGCCAACCTACGAGCAGTACTTC. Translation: CAWREREPTYEQYF.